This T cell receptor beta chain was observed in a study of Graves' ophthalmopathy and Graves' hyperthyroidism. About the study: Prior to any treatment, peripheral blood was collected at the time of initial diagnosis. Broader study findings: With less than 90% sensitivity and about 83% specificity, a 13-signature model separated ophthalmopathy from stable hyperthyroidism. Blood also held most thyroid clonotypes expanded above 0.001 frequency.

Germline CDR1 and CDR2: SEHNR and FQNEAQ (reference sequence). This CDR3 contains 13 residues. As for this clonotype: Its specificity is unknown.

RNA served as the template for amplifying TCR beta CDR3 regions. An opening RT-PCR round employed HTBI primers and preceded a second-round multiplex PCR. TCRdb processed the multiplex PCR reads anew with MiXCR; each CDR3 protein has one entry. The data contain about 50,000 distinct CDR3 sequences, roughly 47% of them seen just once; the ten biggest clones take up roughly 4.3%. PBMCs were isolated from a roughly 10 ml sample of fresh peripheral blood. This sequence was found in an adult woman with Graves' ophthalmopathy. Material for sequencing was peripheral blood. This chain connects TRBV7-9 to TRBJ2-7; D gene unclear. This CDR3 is CVSSPPGHHEQYF. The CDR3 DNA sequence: TGTGTCAGTAGCCCGCCGGGCCACCACGAGCAGTACTTC.